The 2 T cell receptor beta chains listed next were all sequenced from one sample in a study of T cells in Graves' hyperthyroidism and ophthalmopathy. TCR beta CDR3 region amplification was performed from RNA transcripts. First-round RT-PCR of the TCR CDR3 relied on the HTBI primer set. TCRdb used MiXCR to reprocess the multiplex PCR reads, holding one entry per CDR3 protein. The sample lists hundreds of thousands of distinct CDR3 sequences, around 16% occurring once. The sequencing input was blood. The origin of the receptors is a woman in her thirties or forties with Graves' ophthalmopathy.

This sequence joins TRBV6-1 and TRBJ1-2; no reliable D call. Germline CDR1 and CDR2: MNHNS and SASEGT. V lost 7 bases, J lost 7 bases, and 10 bases lay in between. The CDR3 extends over 11 amino acids. The chain's CDR3 is CASTTRGGYTF. In DNA, the CDR3 is TGTGCCAGCACTACCCGGGGTGGCTACACCTTC.

This clonotype occurred many times. V usage is TRBV2 and J usage is TRBJ1-6; D gene uncertain. The CDR3 contains 14 residues. With 8 bases removed from V and 9 bases from J, the gap between germline ends came to 17 bases. Germline CDR1 reads SNHLY; CDR2 reads FYNNEI. The CDR3 nucleotides read TGTGCCAGCGGCGGGCAGGTAGAGGGTTCACCCCTCCACTTT. This gives the protein CASGGQVEGSPLHF.